Detailed here is one TCR beta chain. Evenly divided among several immunoSEQ plates was the genomic DNA of each subset. Using immunoSEQ multiplex PCR, the repertoire was profiled, and TCRdb retains in-frame clones only, with some absent. The sample contains 2 million to 2.5 million clones, approximately 90% of which appear only once. This specimen belongs to a study of shared clonotypes between healthy human individuals. Study summary: Each donor's CD4 naive and CD4 memory cells filled three plates apiece, CD8 naive two, and CD8 memory one.

The germline V and J ends were trimmed by 6 bases and 2 bases, with 13 bases remaining between them. The CDR3 loop spans 14 amino acids. CDR1 and CDR2 (germline): SNHLY, FYNNEI. The sample was naive CD4+ T cells from PBMCs. Subset in this sample: CD45RA+ positively selected. This sequence originates from a man aged 18 to 30 in good health. Some clones in this sample may be carry-over from other donors' samples. The genes are TRBV2 and TRBJ1-2; maybe TRBD1 (5 bases). The CDR3 region is CASRVGRGNYGYTF. The DNA for the CDR3 is TGTGCCAGCAGGGTTGGTCGGGGGAACTATGGCTACACCTTC.